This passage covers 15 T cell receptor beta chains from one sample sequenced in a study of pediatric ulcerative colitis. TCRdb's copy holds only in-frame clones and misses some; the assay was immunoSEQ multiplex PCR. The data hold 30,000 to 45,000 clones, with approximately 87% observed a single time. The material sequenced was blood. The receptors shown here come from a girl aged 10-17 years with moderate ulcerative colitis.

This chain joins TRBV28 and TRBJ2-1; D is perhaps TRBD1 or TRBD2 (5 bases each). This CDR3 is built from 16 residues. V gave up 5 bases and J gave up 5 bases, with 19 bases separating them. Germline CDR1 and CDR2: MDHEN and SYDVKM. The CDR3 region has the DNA TGTGCCAGCAGTCTAGCAACAGAGGGGAAGGACAATGAGCAGTTCTTC. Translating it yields CASSLATEGKDNEQFF.

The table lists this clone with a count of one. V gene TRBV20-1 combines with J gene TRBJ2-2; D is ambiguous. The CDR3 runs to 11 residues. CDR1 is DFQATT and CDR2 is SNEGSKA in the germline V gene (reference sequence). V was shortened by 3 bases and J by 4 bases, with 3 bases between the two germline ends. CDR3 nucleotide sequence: TGCAGTGCTAGGAGCACCGGGGAGCTGTTTTTT. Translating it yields CSARSTGELFF.

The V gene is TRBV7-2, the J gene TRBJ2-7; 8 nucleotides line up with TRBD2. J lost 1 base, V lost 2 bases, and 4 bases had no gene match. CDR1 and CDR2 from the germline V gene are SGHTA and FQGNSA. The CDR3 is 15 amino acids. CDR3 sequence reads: CASSLRGGRSYEQYF. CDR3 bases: TGTGCCAGCAGCTTAAGGGGCGGGAGGTCCTACGAGCAGTACTTC.

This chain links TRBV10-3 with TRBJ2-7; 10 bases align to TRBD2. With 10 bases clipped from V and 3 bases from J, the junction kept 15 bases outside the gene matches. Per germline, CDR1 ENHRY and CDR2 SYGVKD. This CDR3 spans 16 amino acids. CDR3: CATRRGSGGGNYEQYF. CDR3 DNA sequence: TGTGCCACCCGGAGAGGGAGCGGGGGGGGTAACTACGAGCAGTACTTC.

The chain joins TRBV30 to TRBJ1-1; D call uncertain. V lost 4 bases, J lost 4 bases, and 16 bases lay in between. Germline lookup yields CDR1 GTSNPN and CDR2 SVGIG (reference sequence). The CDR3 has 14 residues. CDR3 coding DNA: TGTGCCTGGACCCGAACAGAGGAGATCACTGAAGCTTTCTTT. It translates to CAWTRTEEITEAFF.

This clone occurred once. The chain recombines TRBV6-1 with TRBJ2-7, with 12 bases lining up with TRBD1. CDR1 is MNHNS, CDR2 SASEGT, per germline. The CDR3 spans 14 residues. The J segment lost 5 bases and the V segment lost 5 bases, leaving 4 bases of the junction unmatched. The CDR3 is CASSRGTGGDEQYF. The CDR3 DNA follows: TGTGCCAGCAGTCGCGGGACAGGGGGCGACGAGCAGTACTTC.

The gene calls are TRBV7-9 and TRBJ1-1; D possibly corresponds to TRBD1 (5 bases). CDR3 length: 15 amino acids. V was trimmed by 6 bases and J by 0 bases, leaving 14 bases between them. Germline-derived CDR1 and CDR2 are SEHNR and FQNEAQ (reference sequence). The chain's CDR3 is CASSRSGNMNTEAFF. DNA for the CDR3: TGTGCCAGCAGTCGGTCAGGGAATATGAACACTGAAGCTTTCTTT.

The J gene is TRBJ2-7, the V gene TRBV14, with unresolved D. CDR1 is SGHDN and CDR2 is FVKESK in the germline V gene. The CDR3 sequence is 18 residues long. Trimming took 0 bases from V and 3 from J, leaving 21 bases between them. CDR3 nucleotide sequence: TGTGCCAGCAGCCAAGATCTCGGGCCGGACGGCTATTTCTACGAGCAGTACTTC. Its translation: CASSQDLGPDGYFYEQYF.

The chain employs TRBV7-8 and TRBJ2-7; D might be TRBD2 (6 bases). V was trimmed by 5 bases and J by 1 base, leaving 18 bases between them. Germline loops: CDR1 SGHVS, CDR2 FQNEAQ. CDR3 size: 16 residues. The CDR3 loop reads CASSITPGLGSYEQYF. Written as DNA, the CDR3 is TGTGCCAGCAGCATTACACCGGGACTTGGGTCCTACGAGCAGTACTTC.

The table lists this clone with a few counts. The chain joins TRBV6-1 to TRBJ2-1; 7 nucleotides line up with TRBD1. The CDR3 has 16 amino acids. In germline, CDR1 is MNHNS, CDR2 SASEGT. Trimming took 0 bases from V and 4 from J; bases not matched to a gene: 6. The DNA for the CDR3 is TGTGCCAGCAGTGAAGCGCTGGGACAGAGTTACAATGAGCAGTTCTTC. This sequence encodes CASSEALGQSYNEQFF.

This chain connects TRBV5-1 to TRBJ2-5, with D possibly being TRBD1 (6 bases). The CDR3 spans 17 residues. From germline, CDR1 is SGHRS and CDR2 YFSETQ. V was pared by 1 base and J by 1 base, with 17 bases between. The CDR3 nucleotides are TGCGCCAGCAGCTTGTGGGGGCAAACTACCTCCCAAGAGACCCAGTACTTC. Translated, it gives CASSLWGQTTSQETQYF.

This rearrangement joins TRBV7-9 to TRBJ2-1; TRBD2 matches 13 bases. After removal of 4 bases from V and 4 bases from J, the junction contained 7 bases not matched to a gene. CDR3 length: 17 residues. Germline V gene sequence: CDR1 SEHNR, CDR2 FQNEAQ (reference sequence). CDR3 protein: CASSSPGLAGIYNEQFF. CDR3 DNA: TGTGCCAGCAGCTCCCCGGGACTAGCGGGGATTTACAATGAGCAGTTCTTC.

CDR3 DNA sequence: TGTGCCAGCAGCAAAGGCGGGGTATTGCAGCCCCAGCATTTT. This codes for CASSKGGVLQPQHF. The chain is built from TRBV7-9 and TRBJ1-5, with no clear D. CDR1 is SEHNR and CDR2 is FQNEAQ in the germline V gene (reference sequence). The CDR3 sequence is 14 residues long. V was cut by 5 bases and J by 7 bases, with 15 bases left in between.

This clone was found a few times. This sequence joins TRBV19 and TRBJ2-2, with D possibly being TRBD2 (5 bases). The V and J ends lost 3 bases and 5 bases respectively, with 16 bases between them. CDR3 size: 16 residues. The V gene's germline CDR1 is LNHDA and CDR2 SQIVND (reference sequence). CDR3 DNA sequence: TGTGCCAGTAGTATCGACGGGATCAGTAGAACCGGGGAGCTGTTTTTT. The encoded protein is CASSIDGISRTGELFF.

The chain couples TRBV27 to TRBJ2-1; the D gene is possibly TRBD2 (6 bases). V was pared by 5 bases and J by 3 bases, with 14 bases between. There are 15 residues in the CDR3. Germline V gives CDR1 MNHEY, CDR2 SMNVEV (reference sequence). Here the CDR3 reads CASSLWGEYYNEQFF. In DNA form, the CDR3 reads TGTGCCAGCAGTCTTTGGGGGGAGTACTACAATGAGCAGTTCTTC.